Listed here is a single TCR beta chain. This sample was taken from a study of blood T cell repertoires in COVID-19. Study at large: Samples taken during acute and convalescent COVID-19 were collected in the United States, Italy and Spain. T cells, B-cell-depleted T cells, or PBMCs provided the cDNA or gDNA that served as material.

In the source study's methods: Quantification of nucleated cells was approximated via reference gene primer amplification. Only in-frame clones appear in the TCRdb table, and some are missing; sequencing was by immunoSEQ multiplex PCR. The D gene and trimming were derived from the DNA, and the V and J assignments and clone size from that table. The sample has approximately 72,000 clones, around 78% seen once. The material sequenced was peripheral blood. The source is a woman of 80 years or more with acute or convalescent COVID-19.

The CDR3 DNA follows: TGTGCCAGCAGCCAATCGGGGGGGCACACTGAAGCTTTCTTT. Amino acids: CASSQSGGHTEAFF. The chain combines TRBV16 with TRBJ1-1, with a tentative D call TRBD1 (6 bases). V was cut by 0 bases and J by 3 bases, with 8 bases left in between. The CDR3 has 14 amino acids. Germline V gene sequence: CDR1 KGHSY, CDR2 FQNENV.